This T cell receptor (beta chain) was sequenced in a study of cytomegalovirus exposure and HLA in healthy donors (dated by TCRdb to the late 2010s). Looking at the study overall: In an earlier analysis of fewer than 750 of the donors, 250 to 300 Gb of sequence data and 117 million unique TCR beta sequences from 150 million to 200 million T cells were reported. Every discovery cohort repertoire had been produced on one sequencing platform. A later genetic analysis took genome-wide SNP genotypes for about 55% of the 666 donors and used that subset as a discovery cohort. On average, 235,054 unique TCR beta nucleotide sequences were sequenced per donor among several hundred genotyped donors of the cohort, with 15% to 20% of those sequences being non-productive. A later analysis re-examined previously published TCR beta repertoires from 500 to 700 donors and added high-resolution HLA genotyping to investigate patterns of TCR occurrence. The study combined high-throughput TCR immunosequencing, statistical association of individual TCRs with disease status, and machine learning to predict cytomegalovirus infection status. In addition to the first cohort of 666 subjects, a separate validation cohort of 130 or so different subjects was used. Of the roughly 400 genotyped donors, roughly 80% fell in the genetic ancestry cluster associated with self-reported Caucasian donors. Both class I and class II loci were covered by HLA typing, at four-digit resolution. Roughly 320 gigabases of sequencing data and approximately 92 million unique TCR sequences made up an early release that covered some 640 HLA-typed donors. In an earlier analysis of roughly 580 of the donors, high-throughput TCR beta sequencing was used to judge whether each TCR beta V gene segment behaved as functional or pseudogenic. Rather than drawing on any new phenotypic data, the later analysis identified candidate immune exposures from TCR beta sequences and the way those sequences occurred across donors. Typing coverage varied by locus: roughly 629-640 donors for A, B, C, DRB1 and DQB1; roughly 500 for DQA1; around 570 for DPA1; under 490 for DPB1. Four or five DR-DQ haplotypes were treated as single units for association and clustering because of strong linkage in the cohort. The T cell repertoires of some 670 subjects were profiled by immunosequencing and related to cytomegalovirus serostatus. Donor age, sex, ethnicity and CMV serostatus were collected together with the repertoire data. The study aimed to test whether cataloging public T cell receptors could reveal signatures of past pathogen exposure. The study at large found these results: V-gene and J-gene trimming of TCR beta chains was associated with a missense DCLRE1C variant in a later genetic analysis, and the association was replicated in an independent cohort. In vitro tests confirmed that a few of the cytomegalovirus-associated TCR beta chains recognize cytomegalovirus antigens. According to a later analysis, parvovirus B19, influenza, CMV and Epstein-Barr virus appeared linked to several top co-occurrence clusters. Because some donors lacked HLA typing at each locus, the association tests relied only on the typed subset. The authors suggested that the approach could potentially be generalized to other disease states and immunological phenotypes. CMV serostatus was the only immune exposure information available for the cohort. Correlated functional status among segregating V segments might reflect linkage disequilibrium, but an unknown experimental factor could not be ruled out. When HLA alleles, especially DR and DQ, strongly co-occurred, TCR associations were difficult to assign to individual alleles. In an earlier analysis of a few hundred of the donors, most TCR beta V segments were observed in productive rearrangements about 87% or about 30% of the time, broadly matching IMGT annotations. According to a later genetic analysis, donors in an Asian-associated ancestry cluster had fewer N-insertions in productive TCRs than the approximately 700-donor mean. In a later analysis, around 15,000 TCR beta sequences were associated with specific HLA alleles at a false discovery rate of 0.05. In a later analysis, the rate of TCR association differed among HLA loci, with DRB1 alleles having the most associated TCRs and HLA-C alleles having the fewest. This cohort had only TCR beta chains sequenced, and the lack of alpha or paired-chain data limited which features could be detected. Compared with equally common non-associated chains, HLA-associated TCR beta chains in a later analysis were more clonally expanded and had lower generation probabilities. Some IMGT-functional V segments, including TRBV6-2 and TRBV6-3, could not be distinguished by the 87-base-pair reads and were therefore excluded. A total of fewer than 200 TCR beta chains were listed by the study as associated with cytomegalovirus. Presence/absence analyses assumed roughly uniform sequencing depth across donors, an assumption that may not hold. A cluster of highly shared sequence variants was judged likely to represent a technical artifact of the sequencing pipeline. A further reported finding was that TCR beta sequences accurately predicted the HLA-A and HLA-B alleles for most subjects in the first cohort. The classifier was reported to diagnose cytomegalovirus status with high specificity and sensitivity in both the original cohort and the validation cohort. Because counts were too low, some 17 rarely observed V segments, including chromosome 9 orphons, were excluded from the earlier analysis of roughly 580 of the donors. While some public TCRs were present in many individuals, most TCR sequences turned up only very rarely across donors. According to a later analysis, most CMV-associated TCR beta chains appeared to be HLA-restricted, and the HLA associations seemed to be driven largely by CMV exposure.

Comments on this clone: Its target antigen remains unknown. The input lacks base qualities; no much larger clone sits a single base away.

Library preparation used the immunoSEQ multiplex PCR assay. For the multiplex PCR, a mixture combining 60 forward primers for TCR Vbeta segments and 13 reverse primers for TCR Jbeta segments was used. The CDR3 region of rearranged TCR beta genes was amplified from genomic DNA by a multiplex PCR assay. On the Illumina HiSeq System, the amplified TCR beta libraries were sequenced as 87-base-pair reads. The paper's data handling went like this. A later analysis counted about 80 million unique TCR beta chains across the 666 repertoires, and approximately 11 million of these chains were shared by at least two donors. Raw reads were error-corrected and collapsed into unique sequences by a nearest-neighbor algorithm in which closely related sequences were merged to remove PCR and sequencing errors. V, D and J gene segments were assigned by aligning CDR3 sequences to IMGT reference sequences. For a sequence to be retained, a match of at least six nucleotides to both a V gene segment and a J gene segment was required. Rearrangements were classified as productive when the CDR3 lacked stop codons and remained in frame with V and J, and all other rearrangements were classified as non-productive. CDR3 was defined by IMGT convention, running from the second conserved V-encoded cysteine to the conserved J-encoded phenylalanine. In an earlier analysis of more than 550 of the donors, sequences lacking an unambiguous match to a single V gene segment were excluded. In an earlier analysis of about 590 of the donors, a V segment was called functional when productive rearrangements were above 56.7%, and segregating when the standard deviation between donors exceeded 5%. A statistical classification framework was built to diagnose cytomegalovirus status from the catalog of TCR beta chain sequences. In a later analysis, TCR nucleotide sequences were compared against IMGT/GENE-DB human TR gene sequences so that V and J genes could be assigned. Using the TCRdist pipeline, a later analysis assigned CDR3 sequences along with most-parsimonious VDJ recombination scenarios. A later analysis defined each TCR beta chain by its CDR3 amino acid sequence plus V-gene family, and excluded reads lacking a unique V-gene family. A later analysis removed several hundred highly shared, low-generation-probability nucleotide sequences to deal with suspected cross-contamination and a sequencing artifact. A later analysis calculated a clonal expansion index for each public chain from normalized within-repertoire ranks of inferred template counts. In a later analysis, generation probabilities were computed using a VDJ recombination model fitted to out-of-frame rearrangements, and the results were checked against IGoR. A later analysis scored TCR-TCR, TCR-HLA and TCR-CMV co-occurrence with hypergeometric tests, applying a repertoire-size bias correction to TCR pairs. False discovery rates were estimated in a later analysis by permuting HLA or CMV assignments 20 times. In a later analysis, co-occurring TCRs were grouped using DBSCAN, with TCRdist sequence similarity added in when clustering inside HLA-allele-positive subsets. Repertoires with fewer than 30,000 or more than 120,000 public chains, plus five repertoires with anomalous nucleotide sharing, were excluded from co-occurrence clustering. Held by TCRdb, this immuneACCESS table contains in-frame sequences only and omits some clones. Under half of the omission traces to an unresolved V gene where checked; the cause of the rest is unknown. The V and J calls and clone size are taken from that table; D and trimming were inferred from the DNA. The sample contains 200,000 or so clones, about 72% of them found a single time. The top ten hold around 4% of the sample.

V is cut by 1 base and J by 6 bases, and the space between the germline ends is 18 bases. Inclusive of the bounding cysteine and phenylalanine, the CDR3 is 16 residues long. This entry keeps only the CDR3 DNA: 48 bases, framed from base 1. As encoded in the germline V gene (reference sequence), CDR1 is LNHNV while CDR2 is YYDKDF. The cohort comprised several hundred healthy bone marrow donors. All cohort members were sampled while nominally healthy, although unrecorded immune exposures were likely present. The donor was CMV seronegative and was included in the group of a few hundred seronegative cohort members. A peripheral blood sample was provided by each donor, and peripheral blood mononuclear cells were used for TCR beta sequencing. The Qiagen DNeasy Blood Extraction Kit was used to extract genomic DNA from the blood cell samples.

The chain links TRBV15 with TRBJ1-2; the D gene lacks a confident call. The source of this sequence is a male donor in good health and CMV-seronegative. The sample taken for sequencing was PBMCs. In nucleotide form, the sequence is TGTGCCACCAGCAGAGCCCCGGTTGCGGAGCTGAATGGCTACACCTTC. The translation is CATSRAPVAELNGYTF. The CDR3 plus the reference TRBV15 and TRBJ1-2 genes for the other parts give the full variable domain: DAMVIQNPRYQVTQFGKPVTLSCSQTLNHNVMYWYQQKSSQAPKLLFHYYDKDFNNEADTPDNFQSRRPNTSFCFLDIRSPGLGDTAMYLCATSRAPVAELNGYTFGSGTRLTVV.